Presented here are 31 T cell receptor beta chains from one specimen sequenced in a study of tumor-infiltrating lymphocytes in primary liver carcinoma (dated by TCRdb to 2016 to 2017). TCRdb names Illumina HiSeq 2500 as the instrument used. Using a constant-region primer and ProtoScript II reverse transcriptase, TCRbeta-specific cDNA was reverse-transcribed from approximately 0.5 ug total RNA. Three nested multiplex PCR rounds, following a slightly modified ARM-PCR procedure, were used to build the TCRbeta libraries. Each of the first two PCR rounds ran for 9 to 10 cycles using multiplex TRBV1-TRBV30 forward primers together with a Cbeta reverse primer. The public reads were reanalyzed by TCRdb: fastp trimming at Q25, MiXCR alignment, in-frame beta chains only. When rows share a CDR3 protein, they turn into one entry using the most common DNA and genes. The sample has just over 300,000 distinct CDR3 sequences on record, 50% to 60% of them singletons. Of the sample, about 18% is held by the ten largest clones.

RNA from unsorted whole blood was extracted with TRIzol reagent, and germline DNA was obtained with the DNeasy Blood & Tissue kit. The sample taken for sequencing was peripheral blood. Receptors originate from a woman in her twenties or thirties with primary liver carcinoma and hepatitis B virus infection.

A remark on this clonotype: Given a much more abundant clone one base away, this may be a read error. The V gene is TRBV4-2, the J gene TRBJ2-1; D possibly matches TRBD1 or TRBD2 (5 bases each). The CDR3 sequence is 19 residues long. Germline V CDR1 and CDR2: LGHNA, YNFKEQ. In DNA, the CDR3 is TGTACCAGCAGCCAAGGAGACCGCTCAACTGGGGGTACTGGCCATGAGCAGTTCTTC. Protein: CTSSQGDRSTGGTGHEQFF.

As to this clonotype: Being one base from a much bigger clone, this may be a read error. The V gene is TRBV11-1, the J gene TRBJ2-7, with a weak D call TRBD2 (5 bases). Per germline, CDR1 SGHAT and CDR2 FQDESV (reference sequence). The V end lost 5 bases, the J end lost 3 bases, and 26 bases lay between the germline ends. The CDR3 contains 18 residues. CDR3 loop: CASSPTGSYAGINYEQYF. As DNA, the CDR3 is TGTGCCAGCAGCCCGACCGGGTCCTATGCCGGGATTAACTACGAGCAGTACTTC.

The CDR3 DNA reads TGTGCCAGCAGTCCGAGGGACAGGGGGCGGGAGACCCAGTACTTC. Its protein is CASSPRDRGRETQYF. J is TRBJ2-5 and V is TRBV12-3 or TRBV12-4, with TRBD1 matching 12 bases. The V segment lost 5 bases and the J segment 5 bases; nucleotides outside the gene matches: 6. CDR3 size: 15 residues.

CDR3 protein: CASSENATTQHF. The CDR3 nucleotides are TGTGCCAGCAGTGAAAACGCCACGACCCAGCATTTT. This chain links TRBV2 with TRBJ1-5; D ambiguous. There are 12 residues in the CDR3. Germline V lookup: CDR1 SNHLY, CDR2 FYNNEI. Deletions cut 2 bases from V and 11 bases from J, with 10 bases between.

Comments on this clonotype: A much larger clone differs from this one at a single base, so this may be a read error. This chain connects TRBV6-1 to TRBJ2-1, with D unresolved. The germline gives CDR1 MNHNS, CDR2 SASEGT. V was cut by 8 bases and J by 8 bases, with 19 bases left in between. The CDR3 runs to 14 residues. The CDR3 DNA is TGTGCCAGCTTTTTAGTGGGAATAGTACATGAGCAGTTCTTC. As protein: CASFLVGIVHEQFF.

This sequence joins TRBV11-1 and TRBJ2-7, with TRBD2 matching 11 bases. This CDR3 spans 14 amino acids. Germline V gene data show CDR1 as SGHAT and CDR2 as FQDESV (reference sequence). J was trimmed by 10 bases and V by 8 bases; bases with no gene match: 13. CDR3 loop: CASYGLAGGVDQYV. Written as DNA, the CDR3 is TGTGCCAGCTATGGCCTAGCGGGAGGAGTTGACCAGTACGTC.

This sequence joins TRBV4-3 and TRBJ2-5; TRBD2 aligns across 12 bases. Trimming at V came to 0 bases and at J to 3 bases, leaving 2 bases not matched to a gene. Germline-derived CDR1 and CDR2 are LGHNA and YSLEER. This CDR3 has 16 residues. CDR3 region: CASSQDASGREETQYF. CDR3 bases: TGCGCCAGCAGCCAAGATGCTAGCGGGAGGGAAGAGACCCAGTACTTC.

This clonotype was counted between two and nine times. V and J are TRBV7-9 and TRBJ1-2, with 7 bases aligning to TRBD1. Germline V gene lookup returns CDR1 SEHNR and CDR2 FQNEAQ (reference sequence). This CDR3 has 15 amino acids. The V and J ends lost 5 bases and 2 bases, in that order; junction bases with no gene match: 8. This CDR3 reads CASSTSGTDNYGYTF. Here the CDR3 DNA reads TGTGCCAGCAGCACCTCCGGGACAGACAACTATGGCTACACCTTC.

This clonotype occurred a few times. A read error may account for a junction end that differs from germline. The rearrangement joins TRBV6-6 to TRBJ2-7, with TRBD2 as a possible D gene (6 bases). CDR3 size: 16 residues. Germline V gene data show CDR1 as MNHNY and CDR2 as SVGAGI (reference sequence). The CDR3 nucleotides read TGTGCCAGCAGATACTCCGGGGCCCTAGCGCTCTACGAGCAGTACTTC. Residues: CASRYSGALALYEQYF.

A remark on this clonotype: Given the absence of the conserved phenylalanine or tryptophan at the CDR3 end, a read error is likely. This chain uses TRBV4-3 with TRBJ2-6; a weak D match, TRBD1 (5 bases). This CDR3 contains 18 residues. With 4 bases removed from V and 4 bases from J, the gap between germline ends came to 20 bases. The germline gives CDR1 LGHNA, CDR2 YSLEER. This chain's CDR3 is CASSLITWGSTGANVLTL. In DNA, the CDR3 is TGCGCCAGCAGCCTGATTACCTGGGGCTCAACAGGGGCCAACGTCCTGACTTTA.

V usage is TRBV30 and J usage is TRBJ2-3; 8 positions match TRBD2. Germline V gene lookup returns CDR1 GTSNPN and CDR2 SVGIG (reference sequence). V lost 0 bases and J lost 4; bases outside the gene matches: 6. The CDR3 is made up of 15 amino acids. CDR3 sequence (DNA): TGTGCCTGGAGTGTAACTAGCGGTCTGTCAGATACGCAGTATTTT. It codes for CAWSVTSGLSDTQYF.

The rearrangement uses TRBV4-2 and TRBJ2-7; D not resolved. The CDR3 has 12 residues. Per the germline V gene, CDR1 is LGHNA and CDR2 is YNFKEQ. V was trimmed by 2 bases and J by 5 bases, leaving 7 bases between them. CDR3 sequence reads: CASSQMGNEQYF. In DNA, the CDR3 is TGTGCCAGCAGCCAAATGGGGAACGAGCAGTACTTC.

With respect to this clonotype: This clone may be a read error of a much larger clone one base away. The gene calls are TRBV4-1 and TRBJ1-2, with D possibly matching TRBD1 (6 bases). Looked up from germline, CDR1 is MGHRA and CDR2 is YSYEKL. CDR3 size: 18 residues. For the CDR3, the DNA is TGCGCCAGCAGCCAAGTCGGCACTCGAGGGGGGACTAACCATGGCTACACCTTC. This encodes CASSQVGTRGGTNHGYTF.

This sequence joins TRBV12-3 or TRBV12-4 and TRBJ2-1, with 7 positions matching TRBD2. The CDR3 spans 16 residues. Trimming cost V 6 bases and J 2 bases; bases outside gene matches: 10. The CDR3 is CASRSTKRGAYNEQFF. The CDR3 nucleotides read TGTGCCAGCAGATCCACGAAGCGGGGCGCCTACAATGAGCAGTTCTTC.

In the case of this clonotype: One end of the junction is discordant with germline, which a read error may explain. The chain carries TRBV4-2 and TRBJ1-2; D gene ambiguous. This CDR3 comprises 14 residues. The germline V gene has CDR1 LGHNA and CDR2 YNFKEQ. In DNA form, the CDR3 reads TGTGCCAGCAGCAAAAGGGTTTATAGCGATGGCTACACATTC. Protein: CASSKRVYSDGYTF.

The chain couples TRBV11-2 to TRBJ2-5; D is perhaps TRBD2 (5 bases). The CDR3 runs 16 residues. From germline, CDR1 is SGHAT and CDR2 FQNNGV. V was trimmed by 4 bases and J by 4 bases, leaving 19 bases between them. CDR3 residues: CASSSTRFGVTETQYF. The CDR3 region has the DNA TGTGCCAGCAGCTCTACCCGGTTCGGGGTCACAGAGACCCAGTACTTC.

J is TRBJ1-2 and V is TRBV6-2 or TRBV6-3, with D tentatively TRBD1 (5 bases). CDR3 length: 14 residues. V was cut by 6 bases and J by 4 bases, with 15 bases left in between. Looked up from germline, CDR1 is MNHEY and CDR2 is SVGEGT. The CDR3 is CASRRGECVYGYTF. The CDR3 DNA is TGTGCCAGCAGGAGGGGTGAGTGTGTCTATGGCTACACCTTC.

About this clonotype: A read error may produce the germline difference seen at one junction end. The chain links TRBV11-1 to TRBJ2-2, with D perhaps given as TRBD1 or TRBD2 (5 bases each). CDR3 length: 14 residues. Germline V gene sequence: CDR1 SGHAT, CDR2 FQDESV (reference sequence). The CDR3 DNA follows: TGTGCCAGCGCGGCCACCATTAACACCAGGGAGCAGTTTTTT. As protein: CASAATINTREQFF. The whole variable domain, remainder taken from reference TRBV11-1 and TRBJ2-2, is EAEVAQSPRYKITEKSQAVAFWCDPISGHATLYWYRQILGQGPELLVQFQDESVVDDSQLPKDRFSAERLKGVDSTLKIQPAELGDSAMYLCASAATINTREQFFGEGSRLTVL.

This clonotype has a count of ten or more. This chain links TRBV6-6 with TRBJ1-2; 7 bases align to TRBD1. Germline CDR1 and CDR2: MNHNY and SVGAGI (reference sequence). Losses at the gene ends were 6 bases for V and 5 bases for J; bases not matched to a gene: 6. This CDR3 has 13 amino acids. The CDR3 nucleotides read TGTGCCAGCAGCTTGGGACAGCCTTATGGCTACACCTTC. It yields the protein CASSLGQPYGYTF.

The chain couples TRBV4-1 to TRBJ2-1; D ambiguous. V lost 1 base to trimming and J lost 0 bases, with 10 bases between them. Germline assignment: CDR1 MGHRA and CDR2 YSYEKL. The CDR3 sequence is 16 residues long. For the CDR3, the DNA is TGCGCCAGCAGCCAAGGGCTAACGGACTCCTACAATGAGCAGTTCTTC. Amino acids: CASSQGLTDSYNEQFF.

The rearrangement uses TRBV14 and TRBJ2-5; weak D call: TRBD2 (5 bases). The CDR3 has 17 residues. V was pared by 1 base and J by 4 bases, with 19 bases between. Germline V lookup: CDR1 SGHDN, CDR2 FVKESK. CDR3: CASSQALGGCERETQYF. The CDR3, as DNA: TGTGCCAGCAGCCAAGCCTTGGGCGGGTGCGAAAGAGAGACCCAGTACTTC.

This chain links TRBV10-3 with TRBJ2-5; the D gene is possibly TRBD2 (6 bases). Germline CDR1 reads ENHRY; CDR2 reads SYGVKD. The V gene lost 9 bases and the J gene lost 4 bases, with 15 bases spanning the gap. CDR3 size: 13 residues. This CDR3 is CAISSGERETQYF. The CDR3 DNA reads as TGTGCCATTTCCTCGGGGGAAAGAGAGACCCAGTACTTC.

The rearrangement links TRBV5-6 to TRBJ2-3; D possibly corresponds to TRBD2 (5 bases). The length of the CDR3 is 15 residues. Trimming removed 3 bases from V and 2 bases from J, with 13 bases in between. CDR1 is SGHDT, CDR2 YYEEEE, per germline. Here the CDR3 reads CASSSVSGHTDTQYF. The CDR3 DNA reads TGTGCCAGCAGCTCGGTGAGCGGTCACACAGATACGCAGTATTTT.

Comment on this clonotype: Its ends do not fully match the called genes, so a read error is possible. CDR3 nucleotides: TGTGCCAGCAGCCAAGGCCAGGGGGTTTTCTACGAGCAGTGCTTC. Residues: CASSQGQGVFYEQCF. The chain links TRBV14 to TRBJ2-7; TRBD1 agrees at 7 bases. The CDR3 is made up of 15 amino acids. CDR1 is SGHDN and CDR2 is FVKESK in the germline V gene.

V usage is TRBV11-2 and J usage is TRBJ1-1; maybe TRBD1 (5 bases). The CDR3 has 15 residues. V was cut by 6 bases and J by 14 bases, with 28 bases left in between. CDR1 and CDR2 (germline): SGHAT, FQNNGV. CDR3 sequence: CASSYELGVNTEGFF. For the CDR3, the DNA is TGTGCCAGCAGTTACGAACTGGGGGTGAACACTGAAGGGTTCTTT.

The DNA for the CDR3 is TGTGCCAGCAGGGCCTGGGGAGGGTCGACAGATACGCAGTATTTT. Protein sequence: CASRAWGGSTDTQYF. This chain joins TRBV6-1 and TRBJ2-3, with 7 bases fitting TRBD2. Germline assignment: CDR1 MNHNS and CDR2 SASEGT. J gave up 3 bases and V 6 bases, and 9 bases lay outside the gene matches. The CDR3 is 15 residues long.

A note on this clonotype: The junction shows a germline mismatch at one end, possibly a read error. The rearrangement links TRBV6-1 to TRBJ2-3, with TRBD2 as a possible D gene (5 bases). Per germline, CDR1 MNHNS and CDR2 SASEGT. This CDR3 has 17 residues. CDR3 residues: CASSEAHRAPSTDTHYF. The DNA of the CDR3 is TGTGCCAGCAGTGAAGCCCACCGAGCCCCTAGCACAGATACGCACTATTTT.

This chain connects TRBV5-6 to TRBJ2-2, with D unclear. V lost 6 bases and J 7 bases, leaving 22 bases between the germline ends. CDR3 size: 16 residues. Germline V gives CDR1 SGHDT, CDR2 YYEEEE. CDR3 nucleotide sequence: TGTGCCAGCATGGAAGGTGGCGCAGCCTCTAGCGGGGAGCTGTTTTTT. As protein: CASMEGGAASSGELFF.

With regard to this clonotype: This CDR3 fails to terminate in the conserved phenylalanine or tryptophan, so it likely reflects a read error. The V and J genes are TRBV11-2 and TRBJ2-1; 10 nucleotides agree with TRBD2. Per germline, CDR1 SGHAT and CDR2 FQNNGV. The CDR3 consists of 15 residues. The CDR3 region is CASSLSSGSYNEQFL. The CDR3 coding sequence is TGTGCCAGCAGCTTATCTAGCGGGAGCTACAACGAGCAGTTCCTC.

This chain links TRBV14 with TRBJ2-3; D is undetermined. CDR1 and CDR2 from the germline V gene are SGHDN and FVKESK. V lost 1 base, J lost 2 bases, and 10 bases lay in between. The CDR3 spans 15 residues. CDR3 bases: TGTGCCAGCAGCCAAGTTCACGGAAACACAGATACGCAGTATTTT. It encodes CASSQVHGNTDTQYF.

The J gene is TRBJ2-1, the V gene TRBV11-2; TRBD1 matches at 8 bases. V trimming: 9 bases; J trimming: 3 bases; junction bases outside the gene matches: 13. Germline assignment: CDR1 SGHAT and CDR2 FQNNGV. The CDR3 runs 16 residues. The CDR3: CARSHRGDSYYNEQFF. CDR3 in DNA: TGTGCCAGAAGCCACAGGGGGGACAGTTACTACAATGAGCAGTTCTTC.